This T cell receptor beta chain is drawn from a study of blood T cell repertoires in COVID-19. Study summary: The cDNA or gDNA used as material had been derived from T cells, B-cell-depleted T cells, or PBMCs.

In the original analysis: The assay estimated nucleated cells by amplifying reference gene primers. Using immunoSEQ multiplex PCR, the repertoire was profiled, and TCRdb retains in-frame clones only, with some absent. V and J calls and clone size are copied from that table; D and trimming were computed from the DNA. The sample has about 120,000 clones, more than 85% seen once. Germline V gene data show CDR1 as LNHNV and CDR2 as YYDKDF (reference sequence). Trimming removed 0 bases at V and 1 base at J, with 12 bases between. The CDR3 runs 16 residues. As for this clone: The same CDR3 arises from other DNA sequences in this sample as well.

The clonotype comes from a human donor with acute or convalescent COVID-19. The donor label of this sample is uncertain. The chain combines TRBV15 with TRBJ1-2; TRBD1 might be the D (6 bases). Sequencing input: peripheral blood. As DNA, the CDR3 is TGTGCCACCAGCAGAGACGGGGGGGCGGATAACTATGGCTACACCTTC. Translation: CATSRDGGADNYGYTF.